What follows describes a single TCR beta chain. Antigen specificity is unknown. The source of the sample is a study of cytomegalovirus exposure and HLA in healthy donors. Study-level results: The study had only CMV serostatus as immune exposure information. A later analysis showed HLA-associated TCR beta chains outstripping equally common others in clonal expansion.

V was trimmed by 6 bases and J by 0 bases, leaving 12 bases between them. The CDR3 covers 14 residues. Germline-derived CDR1 and CDR2 are WSHSY and SAAADI. Vbeta (60) and Jbeta (13) primers were used in the PCR. Data came from immunoSEQ multiplex PCR; TCRdb stores just in-frame clones and leaves some out. Of 150,000 to 180,000 clones listed, about 85% are singletons. Donors likely had unrecorded immune exposures despite being nominally healthy when sampled. This chain joins TRBV10-2 and TRBJ2-7; D is possibly TRBD2 (5 bases). The sample comprised PBMCs. This receptor was identified in a man aged 30 to 45 in good health and CMV-seropositive. CDR3 nucleotide sequence: TGCGCCAGCAGCTTGGACTCAAACTCCTACGAGCAGTACTTC. This gives the protein CASSLDSNSYEQYF.